This T cell receptor (beta chain) stems from a study of blood T cell repertoires in COVID-19. About the study: There were acute and convalescent COVID-19 samples, and they came from the United States, Italy and Spain. Nucleic acid was either cDNA or gDNA, and it came from T cells, B-cell-depleted T cells, or PBMCs.

V lost 3 bases and J lost 5; bases outside the gene matches: 6. The germline V gene encodes CDR1 SGHTA and CDR2 FQGNSA. The CDR3 has 14 amino acids. Seattle patients were enrolled while actively infected and followed longitudinally. Assay: immunoSEQ multiplex PCR; the TCRdb copy retains only in-frame clones and omits some. The sample has some 350,000 clones, more than 75% seen once; the top ten hold about 6%. Source material: peripheral blood. The V call is TRBV7-2, the J call TRBJ2-7; 8 nucleotides align to TRBD1. This clonotype originated in a woman in her fifties or sixties with COVID-19, enrolled during active disease. CDR3 loop: CASSFHRGSDEQYF. CDR3 bases: TGTGCCAGCAGCTTTCACAGGGGGTCCGACGAGCAGTACTTC.